What follows describes a single TCR beta chain. V shed 0 bases and J shed 6 bases, with 11 bases lying between them. There are 14 residues in the CDR3. CDR1 and CDR2 from the germline V gene are MNHEY and SMNVEV (reference sequence). This record comes from a study of blood T cell repertoires in COVID-19. Repertoires were generated with immunoSEQ multiplex PCR, while TCRdb's copy carries only in-frame clones and drops some. The repertoire holds about 670,000 clones, 75% to 90% seen once, with roughly 0.26% in the top ten. This chain joins TRBV27 and TRBJ2-5; a possible D gene is TRBD2 (6 bases). This receptor was taken from a woman between 18 and 30 years old with acute or convalescent COVID-19. The material sequenced was peripheral blood. The CDR3 protein is CASSLSASEKTQYF. As DNA, the CDR3 is TGTGCCAGCAGTTTATCGGCTAGCGAAAAGACCCAGTACTTC.